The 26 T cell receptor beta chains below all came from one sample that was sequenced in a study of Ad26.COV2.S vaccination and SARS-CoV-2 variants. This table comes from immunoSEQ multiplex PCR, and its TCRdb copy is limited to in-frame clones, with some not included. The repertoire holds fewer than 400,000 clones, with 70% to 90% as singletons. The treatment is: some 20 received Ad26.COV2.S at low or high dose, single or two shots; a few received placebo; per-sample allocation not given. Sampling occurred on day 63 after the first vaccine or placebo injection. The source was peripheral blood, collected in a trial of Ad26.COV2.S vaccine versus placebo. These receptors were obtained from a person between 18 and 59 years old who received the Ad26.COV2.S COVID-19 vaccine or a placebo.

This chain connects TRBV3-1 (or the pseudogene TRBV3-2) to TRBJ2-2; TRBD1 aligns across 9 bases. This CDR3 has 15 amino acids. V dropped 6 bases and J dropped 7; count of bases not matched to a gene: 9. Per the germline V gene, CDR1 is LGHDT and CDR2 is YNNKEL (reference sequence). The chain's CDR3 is CASSPGQGSGGELFF. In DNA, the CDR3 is TGTGCCAGCAGTCCTGGACAGGGGTCGGGCGGGGAGCTGTTTTTT.

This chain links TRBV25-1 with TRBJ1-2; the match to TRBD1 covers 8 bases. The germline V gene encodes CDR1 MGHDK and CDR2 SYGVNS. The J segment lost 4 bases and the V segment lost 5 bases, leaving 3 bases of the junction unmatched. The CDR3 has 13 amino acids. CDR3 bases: TGTGCCAGCAGTCCCGGGACAGGCTATGGCTACACCTTC. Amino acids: CASSPGTGYGYTF.

The CDR3 reads CASSLNMLGAGHNEQFF. In DNA, the CDR3 is TGTGCCAGCAGCTTAAATATGTTGGGGGCCGGTCACAATGAGCAGTTCTTC. The genes are TRBV7-2 and TRBJ2-1, with TRBD1 as a possible D gene (6 bases). In germline, CDR1 is SGHTA, CDR2 FQGNSA. Trimming cost V 2 bases and J 5 bases, with 19 bases left between them. The CDR3 loop spans 17 amino acids.

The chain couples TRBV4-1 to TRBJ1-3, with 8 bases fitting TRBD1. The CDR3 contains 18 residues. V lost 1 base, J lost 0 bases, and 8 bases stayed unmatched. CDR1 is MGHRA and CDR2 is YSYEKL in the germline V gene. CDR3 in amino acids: CASSQVKGQAFSGNTIYF. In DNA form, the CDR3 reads TGCGCCAGCAGCCAAGTAAAGGGACAGGCTTTCTCTGGAAACACCATATATTTT.

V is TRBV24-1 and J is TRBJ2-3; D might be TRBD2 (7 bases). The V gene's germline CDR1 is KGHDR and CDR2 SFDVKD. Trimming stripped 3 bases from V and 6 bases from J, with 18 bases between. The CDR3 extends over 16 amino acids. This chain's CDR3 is CATSDLGPGGRDTQYF. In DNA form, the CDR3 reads TGTGCCACCAGTGATCTAGGGCCGGGGGGCAGGGATACGCAGTATTTT.

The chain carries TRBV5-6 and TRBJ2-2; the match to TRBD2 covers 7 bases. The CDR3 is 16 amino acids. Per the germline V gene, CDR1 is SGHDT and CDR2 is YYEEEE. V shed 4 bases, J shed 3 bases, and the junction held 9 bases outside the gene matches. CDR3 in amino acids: CASSPVWGGDTGELFF. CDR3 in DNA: TGTGCCAGCAGCCCCGTTTGGGGGGGTGACACCGGGGAGCTGTTTTTT.

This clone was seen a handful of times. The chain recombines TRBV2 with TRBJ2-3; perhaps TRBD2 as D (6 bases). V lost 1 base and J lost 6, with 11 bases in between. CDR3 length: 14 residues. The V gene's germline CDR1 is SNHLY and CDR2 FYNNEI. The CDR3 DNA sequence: TGTGCCAGCAGTGAAGGTTCTAGCGCGGATACGCAGTATTTT. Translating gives CASSEGSSADTQYF.

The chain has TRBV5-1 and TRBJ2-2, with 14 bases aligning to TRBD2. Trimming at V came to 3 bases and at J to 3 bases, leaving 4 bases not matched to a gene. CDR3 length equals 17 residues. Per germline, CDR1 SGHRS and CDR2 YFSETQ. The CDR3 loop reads CASSSGLAGAYTGELFF. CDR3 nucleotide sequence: TGCGCCAGCAGCTCGGGACTAGCGGGGGCCTACACCGGGGAGCTGTTTTTT.

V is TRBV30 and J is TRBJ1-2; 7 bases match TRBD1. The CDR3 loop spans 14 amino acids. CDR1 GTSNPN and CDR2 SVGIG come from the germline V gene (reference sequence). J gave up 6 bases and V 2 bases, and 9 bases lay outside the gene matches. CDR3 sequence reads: CAWSRDSRVHGYTF. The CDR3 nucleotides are TGTGCCTGGAGTCGGGACAGTAGAGTCCATGGCTACACCTTC.

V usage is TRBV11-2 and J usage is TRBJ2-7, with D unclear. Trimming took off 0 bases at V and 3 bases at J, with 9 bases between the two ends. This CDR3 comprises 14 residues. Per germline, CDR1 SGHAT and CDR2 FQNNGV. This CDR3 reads CASSLESHSYEQYF. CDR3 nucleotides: TGTGCCAGCAGCTTAGAATCGCACAGCTACGAGCAGTACTTC.

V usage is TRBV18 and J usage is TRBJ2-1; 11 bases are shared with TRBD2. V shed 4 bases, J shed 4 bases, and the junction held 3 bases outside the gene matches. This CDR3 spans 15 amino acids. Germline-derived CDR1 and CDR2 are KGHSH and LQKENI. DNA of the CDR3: TGTGCCAGCTCACATAGCGGGGGGGAGTACAATGAGCAGTTCTTC. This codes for CASSHSGGEYNEQFF.

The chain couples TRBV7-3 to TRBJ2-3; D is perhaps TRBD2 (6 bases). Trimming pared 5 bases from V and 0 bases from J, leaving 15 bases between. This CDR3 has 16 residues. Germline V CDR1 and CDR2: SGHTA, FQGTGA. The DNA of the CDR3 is TGTGCCAGCAGCCCCGGGACTCGGGGGAGCACAGATACGCAGTATTTT. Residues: CASSPGTRGSTDTQYF.

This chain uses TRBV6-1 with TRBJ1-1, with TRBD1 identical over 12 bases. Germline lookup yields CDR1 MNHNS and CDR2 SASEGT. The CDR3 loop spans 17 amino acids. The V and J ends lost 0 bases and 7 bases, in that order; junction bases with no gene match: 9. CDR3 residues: CASSEAGDRGRLGEAFF. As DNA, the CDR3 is TGTGCCAGCAGTGAAGCAGGGGACAGGGGGCGATTGGGTGAAGCTTTCTTT.

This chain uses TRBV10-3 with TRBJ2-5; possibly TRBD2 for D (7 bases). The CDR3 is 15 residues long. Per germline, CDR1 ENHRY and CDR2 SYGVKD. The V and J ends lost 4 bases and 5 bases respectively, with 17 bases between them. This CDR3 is CAISVFAGAEETQYF. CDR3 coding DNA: TGTGCCATCAGTGTTTTTGCGGGGGCTGAGGAGACCCAGTACTTC.

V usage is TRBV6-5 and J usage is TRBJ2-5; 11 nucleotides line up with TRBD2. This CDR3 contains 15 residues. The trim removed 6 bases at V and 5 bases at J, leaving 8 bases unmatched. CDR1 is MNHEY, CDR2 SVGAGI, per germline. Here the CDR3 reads CASSSTSGARETQYF. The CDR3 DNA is TGTGCCAGCAGCTCGACTAGCGGGGCAAGGGAGACCCAGTACTTC.

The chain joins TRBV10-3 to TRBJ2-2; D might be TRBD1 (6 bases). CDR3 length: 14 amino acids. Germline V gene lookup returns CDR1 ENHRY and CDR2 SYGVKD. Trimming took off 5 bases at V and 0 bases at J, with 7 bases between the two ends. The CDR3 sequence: CAISRTANTGELFF. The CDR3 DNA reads TGTGCCATCAGTAGGACAGCGAACACCGGGGAGCTGTTTTTT.

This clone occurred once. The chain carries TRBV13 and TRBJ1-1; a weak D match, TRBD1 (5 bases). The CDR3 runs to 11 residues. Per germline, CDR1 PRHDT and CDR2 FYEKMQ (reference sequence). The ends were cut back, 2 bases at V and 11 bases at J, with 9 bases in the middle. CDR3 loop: CASSLRREAFF. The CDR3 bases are TGTGCCAGCAGCTTACGCAGGGAGGCTTTCTTT.

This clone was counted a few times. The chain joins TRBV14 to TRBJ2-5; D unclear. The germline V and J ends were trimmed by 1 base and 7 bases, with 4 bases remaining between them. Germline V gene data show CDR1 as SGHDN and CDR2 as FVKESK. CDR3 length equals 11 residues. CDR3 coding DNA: TGTGCCAGCAGCCAAGGCACGACCCAGTACTTC. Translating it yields CASSQGTTQYF.

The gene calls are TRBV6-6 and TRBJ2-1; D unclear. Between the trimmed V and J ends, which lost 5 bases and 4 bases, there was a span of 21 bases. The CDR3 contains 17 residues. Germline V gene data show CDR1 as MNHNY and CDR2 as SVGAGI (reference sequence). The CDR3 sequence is CASSPRLLAWRYNEQFF. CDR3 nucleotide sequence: TGTGCCAGCAGTCCCCGGTTACTTGCTTGGAGATACAATGAGCAGTTCTTC.

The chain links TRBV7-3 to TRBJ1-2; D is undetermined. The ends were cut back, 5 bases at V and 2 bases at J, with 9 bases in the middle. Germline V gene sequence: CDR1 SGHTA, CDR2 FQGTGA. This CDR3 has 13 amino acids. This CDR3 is CASSPRVNYGYTF. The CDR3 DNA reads TGTGCCAGCAGCCCTAGGGTGAACTATGGCTACACCTTC. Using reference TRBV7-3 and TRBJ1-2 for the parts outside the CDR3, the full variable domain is GAGVSQTPSNKVTEKGKYVELRCDPISGHTALYWYRQSLGQGPEFLIYFQGTGAADDSGLPNDRFFAVRPEGSVSTLKIQRTERGDSAVYLCASSPRVNYGYTFGSGTRLTVV.

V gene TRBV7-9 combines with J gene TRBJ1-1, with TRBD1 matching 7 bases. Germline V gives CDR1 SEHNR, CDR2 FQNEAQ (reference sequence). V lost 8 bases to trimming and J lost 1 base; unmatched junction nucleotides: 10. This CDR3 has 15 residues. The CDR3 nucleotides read TGTGCCAGCCAAATTGGGGACAGCCAGAACACTGAAGCTTTCTTT. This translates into CASQIGDSQNTEAFF. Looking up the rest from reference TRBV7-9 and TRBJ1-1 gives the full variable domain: DTGVSQNPRHKITKRGQNVTFRCDPISEHNRLYWYRQTLGQGPEFLTYFQNEAQLEKSRLLSDRFSAERPKGSFSTLEIQRTEQGDSAMYLCASQIGDSQNTEAFFGQGTRLTVV.

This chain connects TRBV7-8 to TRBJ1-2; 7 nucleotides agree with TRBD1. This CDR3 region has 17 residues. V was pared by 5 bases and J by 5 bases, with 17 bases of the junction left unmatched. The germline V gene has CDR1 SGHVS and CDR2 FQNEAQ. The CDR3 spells CASSPIIPGRGAYGYTF. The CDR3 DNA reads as TGTGCCAGCAGCCCAATCATCCCCGGCAGGGGGGCTTATGGCTACACCTTC.

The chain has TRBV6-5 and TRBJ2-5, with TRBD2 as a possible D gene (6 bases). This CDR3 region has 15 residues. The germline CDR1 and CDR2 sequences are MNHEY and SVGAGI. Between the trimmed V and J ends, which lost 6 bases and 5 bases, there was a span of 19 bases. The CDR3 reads CASSRGGSLGETQYF. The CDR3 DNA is TGTGCCAGCAGCCGTGGGGGGTCCCTCGGGGAGACCCAGTACTTC.

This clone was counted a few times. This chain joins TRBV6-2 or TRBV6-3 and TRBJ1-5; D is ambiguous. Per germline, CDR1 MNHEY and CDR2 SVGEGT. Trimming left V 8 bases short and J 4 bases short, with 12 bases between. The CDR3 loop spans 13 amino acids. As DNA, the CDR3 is TGTGCCAGCGGCCTGTACGGGAATCAGCCCCAGCATTTT. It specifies CASGLYGNQPQHF.

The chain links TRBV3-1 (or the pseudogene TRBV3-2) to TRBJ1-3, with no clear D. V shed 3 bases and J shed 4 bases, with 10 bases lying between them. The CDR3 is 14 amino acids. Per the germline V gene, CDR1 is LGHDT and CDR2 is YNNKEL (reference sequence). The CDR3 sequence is CASSHGPPGNTIYF. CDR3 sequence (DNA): TGTGCCAGCAGCCATGGTCCACCCGGAAACACCATATATTTT.

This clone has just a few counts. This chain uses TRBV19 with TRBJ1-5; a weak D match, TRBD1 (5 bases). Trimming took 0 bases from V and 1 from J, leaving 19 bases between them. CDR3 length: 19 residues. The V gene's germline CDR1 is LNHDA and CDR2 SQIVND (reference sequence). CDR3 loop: CASSIDHGAAAQSNQPQHF. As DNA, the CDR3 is TGTGCCAGTAGTATAGATCACGGGGCTGCGGCCCAAAGCAATCAGCCCCAGCATTTT.